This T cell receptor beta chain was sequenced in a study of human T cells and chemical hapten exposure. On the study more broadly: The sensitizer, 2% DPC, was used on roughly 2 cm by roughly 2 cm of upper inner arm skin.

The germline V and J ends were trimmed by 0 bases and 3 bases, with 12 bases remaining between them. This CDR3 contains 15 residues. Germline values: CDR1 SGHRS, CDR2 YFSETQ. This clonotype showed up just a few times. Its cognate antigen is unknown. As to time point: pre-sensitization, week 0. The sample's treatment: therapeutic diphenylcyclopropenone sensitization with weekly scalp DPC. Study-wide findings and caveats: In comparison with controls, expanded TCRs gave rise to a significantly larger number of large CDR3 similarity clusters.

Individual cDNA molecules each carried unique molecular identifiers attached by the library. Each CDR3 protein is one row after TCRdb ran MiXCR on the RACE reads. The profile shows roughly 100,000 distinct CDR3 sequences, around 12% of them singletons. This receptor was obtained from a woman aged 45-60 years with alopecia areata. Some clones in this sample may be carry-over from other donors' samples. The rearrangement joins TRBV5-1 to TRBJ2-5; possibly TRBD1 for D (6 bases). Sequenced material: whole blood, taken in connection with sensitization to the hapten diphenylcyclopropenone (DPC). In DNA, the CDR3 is TGCGCCAGCAGCTTGGCGGGACAAAGGAAAGAGACCCAGTACTTC. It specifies CASSLAGQRKETQYF.